This T cell receptor beta chain was identified in a study of identical twins. Trimming removed 4 bases from V and 3 bases from J, with 13 bases in between. This CDR3 has 14 residues. The germline CDR1 and CDR2 sequences are SGHRS and YFSETQ. TCRdb recomputed calls from the 5' RACE reads with MiXCR, one row per CDR3 protein. This table has some 1,700,000 distinct CDR3 sequences, about 31% appearing once. To note about this clonotype: What it recognizes is unknown.

Regarding the study as a whole: The more abundant beta clonotypes in cord blood had fewer insertions, and memory repertoires did not show this. Out-of-frame alpha sequences common to twins were enriched for low generation probability.

This sequence originates from a newborn girl in good health. The source material was cord blood. The chain combines TRBV5-1 with TRBJ1-2; possible D gene TRBD1, 6 bases. The CDR3 loop reads CASSTLKGDYGYTF. The CDR3 DNA reads as TGCGCCAGCAGCACCTTAAAGGGGGACTATGGCTACACCTTC.